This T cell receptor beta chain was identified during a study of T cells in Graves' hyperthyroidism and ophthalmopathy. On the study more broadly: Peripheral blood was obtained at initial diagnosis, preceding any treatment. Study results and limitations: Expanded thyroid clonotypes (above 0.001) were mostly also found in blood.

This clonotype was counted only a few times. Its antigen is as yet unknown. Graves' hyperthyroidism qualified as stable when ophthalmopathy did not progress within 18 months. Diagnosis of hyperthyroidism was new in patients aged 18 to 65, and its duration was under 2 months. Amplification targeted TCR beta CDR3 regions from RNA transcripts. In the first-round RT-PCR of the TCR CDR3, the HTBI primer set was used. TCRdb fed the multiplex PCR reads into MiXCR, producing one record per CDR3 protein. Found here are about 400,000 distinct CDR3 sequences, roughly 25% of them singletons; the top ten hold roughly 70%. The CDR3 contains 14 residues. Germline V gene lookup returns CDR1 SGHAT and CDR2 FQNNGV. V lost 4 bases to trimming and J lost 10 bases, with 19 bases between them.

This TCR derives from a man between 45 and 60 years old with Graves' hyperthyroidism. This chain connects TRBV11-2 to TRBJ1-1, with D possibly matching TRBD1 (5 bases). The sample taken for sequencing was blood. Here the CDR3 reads CASSSHRDSAGAFF. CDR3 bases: TGTGCCAGCAGCTCCCACCGGGACTCTGCGGGAGCTTTCTTT.